This is a list of T cell receptor beta chains from one sample in a study of T-cell reconstitution after alpha-beta-depleted transplantation in children. TCRdb fed the PCR reads into MiXCR, producing one record per CDR3 protein. Of a few hundred thousand distinct CDR3 sequences listed, approximately 10% were seen once; the top ten hold about 2.3%. Specimen: PBMCs from the stem cell graft donor, collected from the stem cell graft. These receptor sequences come from a human donor who donated a stem cell graft to a child with acute lymphoblastic leukemia. CDR3s include the opening cysteine and the closing phenylalanine or tryptophan. A D gene is named only where the DNA matches it firmly. Some rows mark clone size as missing; the rest say once, few, many or name a class of expanded clone.

J gene: TRBJ2-3; clone size: NA; D gene: NA; V gene: TRBV5-1; CDR3 DNA: TGCGCCAGCAGCTCCGGGACTGGCACAGATACGCAGTATTTT; CDR3 protein: CASSSGTGTDTQYF
J gene: TRBJ2-1; clone size: NA; D gene: TRBD2; V gene: TRBV29-1; CDR3 DNA: TGCAGCGAGCTAGCGGGAAAACACAATGAGCAGTTCTTC; CDR3 protein: CSELAGKHNEQFF
J gene: TRBJ2-5; clone size: many; D gene: TRBD2; V gene: TRBV5-1; CDR3 DNA: TGCGCCAGCAGGCGTGCACTAGCGGCGCAAGAGACCCAGTACTTC; CDR3 protein: CASRRALAAQETQYF
J gene: TRBJ2-2; clone size: few; D gene: NA; V gene: TRBV27; CDR3 DNA: TGTGCCAGCAGTCCCAGGGCCGGCCTTAACACCGGGGAGCTGTTTTTT; CDR3 protein: CASSPRAGLNTGELFF
J gene: TRBJ2-1; clone size: few; D gene: NA; V gene: TRBV7-6; CDR3 DNA: TGTGCCAGCAGCCTCTATAGCGGCGAAAACTCCTACAATGAGCAGTTCTTC; CDR3 protein: CASSLYSGENSYNEQFF
J gene: TRBJ1-3; clone size: NA; D gene: NA; V gene: TRBV7-2; CDR3 DNA: TGTGCCAGCAGCACTGACCGGGGAAACACCATATATTTT; CDR3 protein: CASSTDRGNTIYF
J gene: TRBJ2-1; clone size: many; D gene: TRBD2; V gene: TRBV7-2; CDR3 DNA: TGTGCCAGCAGCTTATCTAGCGGGAGTTTGTATGAGCAGTTCTTC; CDR3 protein: CASSLSSGSLYEQFF
J gene: TRBJ2-1; clone size: many; D gene: TRBD1; V gene: TRBV6-2/TRBV6-3; CDR3 DNA: TGTGCCAGCATGGACAGGGGAGGTCCCAATGAGCAGTTCTTC; CDR3 protein: CASMDRGGPNEQFF
J gene: TRBJ2-7; clone size: few; D gene: NA; V gene: TRBV9; CDR3 DNA: TGTGCCAGCAGCGTAAGTTGGCAGGCAGGGTCCTACGAGCAGTACTTC; CDR3 protein: CASSVSWQAGSYEQYF
J gene: TRBJ2-1; clone size: NA; D gene: TRBD2; V gene: TRBV28; CDR3 DNA: TGTGCCAGCAGTTTGGAAGGACTAGCGGCGAGAGGCAATGAGCAGTTCTTC; CDR3 protein: CASSLEGLAARGNEQFF
J gene: TRBJ2-7; clone size: NA; D gene: TRBD2; V gene: TRBV20-1; CDR3 DNA: TGCAGTGCATCACTAGCGGGAGGGTACGAGCAGTACTTC; CDR3 protein: CSASLAGGYEQYF
J gene: TRBJ2-1; clone size: NA; D gene: TRBD2; V gene: TRBV20-1; CDR3 DNA: TGCAGTGCTAGAGATCCTAGCGGGAGGGAACCCTACAATGAGCAGTTCTTC; CDR3 protein: CSARDPSGREPYNEQFF
J gene: TRBJ2-3; clone size: many; D gene: NA; V gene: TRBV12-3/TRBV12-4; CDR3 DNA: TGTGCCAGCAGTTTAGGGGGAACGTCCGATACGCAGTATTTT; CDR3 protein: CASSLGGTSDTQYF
J gene: TRBJ2-1; clone size: NA; D gene: NA; V gene: TRBV7-9; CDR3 DNA: TGTGCCAGCAGCTTAGGGGGGGCCCCAGGGGGAATTTACAATGAGCAGTTCTTC; CDR3 protein: CASSLGGAPGGIYNEQFF
J gene: TRBJ1-4; clone size: few; D gene: TRBD1; V gene: TRBV12-3/TRBV12-4; CDR3 DNA: TGTGCCAGCAGTAGATCCGGGACAGCCCCCGAGAAACTGTTTTTT; CDR3 protein: CASSRSGTAPEKLFF
J gene: TRBJ2-7; clone size: few; D gene: NA; V gene: TRBV20-1; CDR3 DNA: TGCAGTGCTACTAGGAGGGCCGTTGACGAGCAGTACTTC; CDR3 protein: CSATRRAVDEQYF
J gene: TRBJ2-1; clone size: many; D gene: NA; V gene: TRBV29-1; CDR3 DNA: TGCAGCGTTCTAGGGCCTTACTCCTACAATGAGCAGTTCTTC; CDR3 protein: CSVLGPYSYNEQFF
J gene: TRBJ2-7; clone size: NA; D gene: NA; V gene: TRBV7-9; CDR3 DNA: TGTGCCAGCAGCTTACGCGGGTCAAGGGATACCTACGAGCAGTACTTC; CDR3 protein: CASSLRGSRDTYEQYF
J gene: TRBJ2-5; clone size: NA; D gene: NA; V gene: TRBV29-1; CDR3 DNA: TGCAGCGTTGAAGGAGGGATTGGGGAGACCCAGTACTTC; CDR3 protein: CSVEGGIGETQYF
J gene: TRBJ2-2; clone size: many; D gene: TRBD2; V gene: TRBV12-3/TRBV12-4; CDR3 DNA: TGTGCCAGCAGTGTGACTAGCGGGAGATCAGGGGAGCTGTTTTTT; CDR3 protein: CASSVTSGRSGELFF
J gene: TRBJ1-5; clone size: NA; D gene: NA; V gene: TRBV30; CDR3 DNA: TGTGCCTGGAGTATAGGGACCAGCGATCGGAATCAGCCCCAGCATTTT; CDR3 protein: CAWSIGTSDRNQPQHF
J gene: TRBJ1-6; clone size: NA; D gene: NA; V gene: TRBV4-1; CDR3 DNA: TGCGCCAGCAGCCAACCGACGAGCTCCTATAATTCACCCCTCCACTTT; CDR3 protein: CASSQPTSSYNSPLHF
J gene: TRBJ2-5; clone size: few; D gene: TRBD2; V gene: TRBV6-1; CDR3 DNA: TGTGCCAGCATCCCCAGTGCGGGAGGAAAGACCCAGTACTTC; CDR3 protein: CASIPSAGGKTQYF
J gene: TRBJ2-1; clone size: NA; D gene: TRBD2; V gene: TRBV6-2/TRBV6-3; CDR3 DNA: TGTGCCAGCAGTTACCTTGGACTAGCGGGAGAACCACCCTTCTTC; CDR3 protein: CASSYLGLAGEPPFF
J gene: TRBJ2-2; clone size: NA; D gene: NA; V gene: TRBV5-1; CDR3 DNA: TGCGCCAGCAGCTTGGCCGCGGTCACCGGGGAGCTGTTTTTT; CDR3 protein: CASSLAAVTGELFF
J gene: TRBJ2-3; clone size: few; D gene: TRBD2; V gene: TRBV5-1; CDR3 DNA: TGCGCCAGTACGGGACTACGCACAGATACGCAGTATTTT; CDR3 protein: CASTGLRTDTQYF
J gene: TRBJ2-7; clone size: NA; D gene: NA; V gene: TRBV28; CDR3 DNA: TGTGCCAGCAGGGTGAGCGGGTACGAGCAGTACTTC; CDR3 protein: CASRVSGYEQYF
J gene: TRBJ2-5; clone size: NA; D gene: TRBD2; V gene: TRBV10-3; CDR3 DNA: TGTGCCATCAGTGAGAGCGGGAAAGAGACCCAGTACTTC; CDR3 protein: CAISESGKETQYF
J gene: TRBJ2-3; clone size: NA; D gene: NA; V gene: TRBV30; CDR3 DNA: TGTGCTGGGGGAGCCGGAGGCTTGGCAGATACGCAGTATTTT; CDR3 protein: CAGGAGGLADTQYF
J gene: TRBJ2-3; clone size: NA; D gene: NA; V gene: TRBV11-2; CDR3 DNA: TGTGCCAGCAGCAAACCCCCGCGAATCGGGGCCAGCACAGATACGCAGTATTTT; CDR3 protein: CASSKPPRIGASTDTQYF
J gene: TRBJ2-5; clone size: NA; D gene: TRBD2; V gene: TRBV6-1; CDR3 DNA: TGTGCCAGCAGCCGGGACTACCCGTACCAAGAGACCCAGTACTTC; CDR3 protein: CASSRDYPYQETQYF
J gene: TRBJ2-1; clone size: NA; D gene: TRBD1; V gene: TRBV4-3; CDR3 DNA: TGCGCCAGCAGCCAAATGAGGACAGGGGGTGAGCAGTTCTTC; CDR3 protein: CASSQMRTGGEQFF
J gene: TRBJ2-2; clone size: NA; D gene: TRBD2; V gene: TRBV11-2; CDR3 DNA: TGTGCCAGCAGCTTAGCCGGCGAGCGGGGAACCGGGGAGCTGTTTTTT; CDR3 protein: CASSLAGERGTGELFF
J gene: TRBJ2-5; clone size: many; D gene: TRBD1; V gene: TRBV9; CDR3 DNA: TGTGCCAGCAGCGTAGGAGACAGGGGGCCCATAGAGACCCAGTACTTC; CDR3 protein: CASSVGDRGPIETQYF
J gene: TRBJ2-6; clone size: NA; D gene: NA; V gene: TRBV12-3/TRBV12-4; CDR3 DNA: TGTGCCAGCAGTCTCTACCGTTTGCGGGCTGGGGCCAACGTCCTGACTTTC; CDR3 protein: CASSLYRLRAGANVLTF
J gene: TRBJ1-1; clone size: few; D gene: NA; V gene: TRBV5-1; CDR3 DNA: TGCGCCAGCAGATCCACTTTGAACACTGAAGCTTTCTTT; CDR3 protein: CASRSTLNTEAFF
J gene: TRBJ2-7; clone size: NA; D gene: NA; V gene: TRBV5-1; CDR3 DNA: TGCGCCAGCAGCTTGGAGTACGGCGAGCAGTACTTC; CDR3 protein: CASSLEYGEQYF
J gene: TRBJ2-1; clone size: many; D gene: NA; V gene: TRBV4-1; CDR3 DNA: TGCGCCAGCAGCCCCTCCCTGGGTTCCTACAATGAGCAGTTCTTC; CDR3 protein: CASSPSLGSYNEQFF